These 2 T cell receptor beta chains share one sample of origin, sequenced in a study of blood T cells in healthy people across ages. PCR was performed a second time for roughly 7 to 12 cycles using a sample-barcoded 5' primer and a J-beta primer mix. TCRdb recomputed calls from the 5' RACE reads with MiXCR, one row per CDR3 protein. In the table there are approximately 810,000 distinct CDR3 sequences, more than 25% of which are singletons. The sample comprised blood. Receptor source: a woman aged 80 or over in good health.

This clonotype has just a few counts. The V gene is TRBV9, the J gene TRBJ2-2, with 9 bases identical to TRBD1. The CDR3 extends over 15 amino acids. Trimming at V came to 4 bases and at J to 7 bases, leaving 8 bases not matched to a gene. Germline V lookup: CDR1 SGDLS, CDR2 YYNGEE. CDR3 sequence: CASSIYRGHIGELFF. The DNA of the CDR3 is TGTGCCAGCAGCATATACAGGGGGCATATCGGGGAGCTGTTTTTT.

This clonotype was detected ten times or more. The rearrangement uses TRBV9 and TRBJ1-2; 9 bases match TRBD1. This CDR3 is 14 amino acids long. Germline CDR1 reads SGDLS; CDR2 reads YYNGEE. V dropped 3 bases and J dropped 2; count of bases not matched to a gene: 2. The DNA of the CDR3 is TGTGCCAGCAGCGCGGGACAGGGCAACTATGGCTACACCTTC. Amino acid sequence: CASSAGQGNYGYTF.